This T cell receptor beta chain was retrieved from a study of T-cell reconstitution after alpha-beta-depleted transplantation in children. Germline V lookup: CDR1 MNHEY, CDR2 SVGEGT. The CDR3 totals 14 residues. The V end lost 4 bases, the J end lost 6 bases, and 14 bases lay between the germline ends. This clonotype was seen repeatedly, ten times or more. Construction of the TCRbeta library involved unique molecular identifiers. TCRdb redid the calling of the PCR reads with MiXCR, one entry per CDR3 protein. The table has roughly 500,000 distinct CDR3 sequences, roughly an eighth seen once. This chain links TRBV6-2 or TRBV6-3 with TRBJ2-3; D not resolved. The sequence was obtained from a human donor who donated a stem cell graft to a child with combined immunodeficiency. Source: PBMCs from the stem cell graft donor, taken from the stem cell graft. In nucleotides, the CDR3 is TGTGCCAGCAGTTTAGTCTCCGCCACGGATACGCAGTATTTT. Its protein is CASSLVSATDTQYF.